The clone carrying this T cell receptor beta chain appeared a few times. The germline gives CDR1 SGHRS, CDR2 YFSETQ. This CDR3 region has 16 residues. The ends were cut back, 1 base at V and 1 base at J, with 12 bases in the middle. This sample stems from a study of T-cell memory formation after mild COVID-19. TCRdb re-called the 5' RACE reads through MiXCR, storing one row per CDR3 protein. The sample has under 110,000 distinct CDR3 sequences, roughly 12% seen once. This clonotype was obtained from an adult woman who had mild COVID-19 (a few samples of this study predate the infection). Cell type and time point are not known. The sequencing input was PBMCs or a T cell subset sorted from them (not recorded which). This rearrangement joins TRBV5-1 to TRBJ2-1; D unclear. CDR3 DNA: TGCGCCAGCAGCTTGACGGCTCTTCCTTCCTACAATGAGCAGTTCTTC. Residues: CASSLTALPSYNEQFF. Full variable domain (remainder filled in from reference TRBV5-1 and TRBJ2-1): KAGVTQTPRYLIKTRGQQVTLSCSPISGHRSVSWYQQTPGQGLQFLFEYFSETQRNKGNFPGRFSGRQFSNSRSEMNVSTLELGDSALYLCASSLTALPSYNEQFFGPGTRLTVL.